Following are 12 T cell receptor beta chains from one sample sequenced in a study of blood T cell repertoires in COVID-19. Here immunoSEQ multiplex PCR was the method, and the copy in TCRdb shows in-frame clones only, minus some. The data show 150,000 to 200,000 clones, roughly 84% seen once. The sequencing input was PBMCs or T cells enriched from blood (not recorded which). The receptors here all came from an older woman who had recovered from COVID-19.

The rearrangement joins TRBV5-4 to TRBJ1-2; perhaps TRBD1 as D (6 bases). Trimming cost V 4 bases and J 4 bases, with 17 bases left between them. Per the germline V gene, CDR1 is SGHNT and CDR2 is YYREEE (reference sequence). The CDR3 consists of 15 residues. The CDR3 bases are TGTGCCAGCAGCCAAAACCGACAGGACTCCTATGGCTACACCTTC. Translating it yields CASSQNRQDSYGYTF.

The chain is built from TRBV27 and TRBJ2-2; D unresolved. CDR1 is MNHEY and CDR2 is SMNVEV in the germline V gene (reference sequence). The V and J ends lost 6 bases and 1 base respectively, with 15 bases between them. This CDR3 has 16 amino acids. The chain's CDR3 is CASRVWSLGNTGELFF. The CDR3 region has the DNA TGTGCCAGCAGAGTTTGGAGTTTGGGGAACACCGGGGAGCTGTTTTTT.

The V call is TRBV30, the J call TRBJ2-1; D is uncertain. V lost 5 bases and J lost 4, with 6 bases in between. The CDR3 is made up of 11 amino acids. The V gene's germline CDR1 is GTSNPN and CDR2 SVGIG (reference sequence). CDR3 coding DNA: TGTGCCTGGGATCAATACAATGAGCAGTTCTTC. It yields the protein CAWDQYNEQFF. The variable domain in full, completed from reference TRBV30 and TRBJ2-1, reads SQTIHQWPATLVQPVGSPLSLECTVEGTSNPNLYWYRQAAGRGLQLLFYSVGIGQISSEVPQNLSASRPQDRQFILSSKKLLLSDSGFYLCAWDQYNEQFFGPGTRLTVL.

This sequence joins TRBV18 and TRBJ2-1; D may be TRBD2 (5 bases). CDR3 length: 15 amino acids. Germline CDR1 reads KGHSH; CDR2 reads LQKENI. Trimming removed 5 bases at V and 6 bases at J, with 17 bases between. The CDR3 spells CASSTLGSSVNEQFF. Written as DNA, the CDR3 is TGTGCCAGCTCAACACTAGGGAGCTCCGTCAATGAGCAGTTCTTC.

The CDR3 spells CASGTGATNNEQFF. The CDR3 DNA reads TGTGCCAGTGGGACAGGGGCCACCAACAATGAGCAGTTCTTC. The V call is TRBV6-5, the J call TRBJ2-1, with 10 bases identical to TRBD1. After removal of 9 bases from V and 5 bases from J, the junction contained 7 bases not matched to a gene. Germline CDR1 MNHEY, CDR2 SVGAGI. This CDR3 region has 14 residues.

The chain uses TRBV5-4 and TRBJ2-1; the D gene is possibly TRBD2 (5 bases). The germline V and J ends were trimmed by 0 bases and 4 bases, with 8 bases remaining between them. The CDR3 runs to 14 residues. In germline, CDR1 is SGHNT, CDR2 YYREEE (reference sequence). The CDR3 loop is CASSLDSVYNEQFF. The DNA of the CDR3 is TGTGCCAGCAGCTTGGATAGCGTGTACAATGAGCAGTTCTTC.

The chain has TRBV18 and TRBJ1-1; D is uncertain. Trimming removed 3 bases at V and 4 bases at J, with 9 bases between. The V gene's germline CDR1 is KGHSH and CDR2 LQKENI. The CDR3 runs to 13 residues. The CDR3 DNA reads as TGTGCCAGCTCACCGAGGGCCGGCACTGAAGCTTTCTTT. It encodes CASSPRAGTEAFF.

The gene calls are TRBV24-1 and TRBJ2-7; TRBD2 matches at 11 bases. V gave up 4 bases and J gave up 4 bases; unmatched junction bases: 5. Germline V lookup: CDR1 KGHDR, CDR2 SFDVKD. This CDR3 comprises 15 residues. The CDR3 DNA is TGTGCCACCAGTGACACGACTAGCGGGACGTACGAGCAGTACTTC. Its translation: CATSDTTSGTYEQYF.

The CDR3 sequence: CASSLDGYRRDIQYF. The DNA for the CDR3 is TGCGCCAGCAGCCTCGACGGATACCGGAGGGACATTCAGTACTTC. The rearrangement joins TRBV5-1 to TRBJ2-4, with TRBD2 as a possible D gene (6 bases). The ends were cut back, 4 bases at V and 8 bases at J, with 19 bases in the middle. The CDR3 runs 15 residues. Germline CDR1 reads SGHRS; CDR2 reads YFSETQ.

The V and J genes are TRBV27 and TRBJ2-3, with 7 bases lining up with TRBD1. The ends lost 3 bases at V and 0 bases at J; junction bases unmatched: 9. The CDR3 runs 17 residues. Germline V gene lookup returns CDR1 MNHEY and CDR2 SMNVEV (reference sequence). The CDR3 reads CASSFRGTVTSTDTQYF. The CDR3 DNA is TGTGCCAGCAGTTTCAGGGGGACAGTTACTAGCACAGATACGCAGTATTTT.

This clone was detected once. This sequence joins TRBV5-1 and TRBJ2-7, with a possible D match to TRBD2 (6 bases). Germline values: CDR1 SGHRS, CDR2 YFSETQ. This CDR3 is 15 amino acids long. Between the trimmed V and J ends, which lost 2 bases and 0 bases, there was a span of 12 bases. The CDR3 DNA follows: TGCGCCAGCAGCTTAATGGGGGGAACCTCCTACGAGCAGTACTTC. It encodes CASSLMGGTSYEQYF. Based on the CDR3 plus reference TRBV5-1 and TRBJ2-7, the full variable domain is KAGVTQTPRYLIKTRGQQVTLSCSPISGHRSVSWYQQTPGQGLQFLFEYFSETQRNKGNFPGRFSGRQFSNSRSEMNVSTLELGDSALYLCASSLMGGTSYEQYFGPGTRLTVT.

This clone was found many times. V usage is TRBV11-1 and J usage is TRBJ2-7, with a weak D call TRBD1 (5 bases). Per germline, CDR1 SGHAT and CDR2 FQDESV (reference sequence). The ends were cut back, 5 bases at V and 2 bases at J, with 16 bases in the middle. This CDR3 has 15 amino acids. For the CDR3, the DNA is TGTGCCAGCAGCCCAAGGGGTTCTCAGACCTACGAGCAGTACTTC. This gives the protein CASSPRGSQTYEQYF.